The clone carrying this TCR beta chain occurred many times. Its antigen remains unknown. Via MiXCR, TCRdb re-called the 5' RACE reads, giving one row per CDR3 protein. The profile shows fewer than 350,000 distinct CDR3 sequences, approximately 8.5% of them singletons. The data stem from a study of identical twins. Study findings and constraints: Researchers caution that invariant MAIT and iNKT cells could partly confound zero-insertion analyses. There were fewer insertions in abundant cord blood beta clonotypes, but memory repertoires showed no such pattern. Findings came from cross-sectional statistics, without long-term follow-up of donors.

The J segment lost 6 bases and the V segment lost 7 bases, leaving 11 bases of the junction unmatched. In germline, CDR1 is MDHEN, CDR2 SYDVKM. The CDR3 runs 15 residues. These records were also assigned to another study, of yellow fever vaccine responses in identical twins.

The source material was memory (CD45RO+) T cells sorted from blood. The chain joins TRBV28 to TRBJ2-3, with TRBD2 identical over 9 bases. The sequence derives from a young woman in good health. The CDR3 nucleotides read TGTGCCAGCATCTCGGGTAGCGGGGGCCAGGATACGCAGTATTTT. Its translation: CASISGSGGQDTQYF. Complete variable domain (other parts from reference TRBV28 and TRBJ2-3): DVKVTQSSRYLVKRTGEKVFLECVQDMDHENMFWYRQDPGLGLRLIYFSYDVKMKEKGDIPEGYSVSREKKERFSLILESASTNQTSMYLCASISGSGGQDTQYFGPGTRLTVL.